Presented here are 12 T cell receptor beta chains from one specimen sequenced in a study of blood T cells in healthy people across ages. A sample-barcoded 5' primer and a J-beta primer mix were used in a second PCR of roughly 7 to 12 cycles. TCRdb recomputed calls from the 5' RACE reads with MiXCR, one row per CDR3 protein. The sample carries 1.8 million or so distinct CDR3 sequences, 30% to 40% recorded once. What was sequenced was blood. The origin of the receptors is a human donor in good health.

This chain uses TRBV20-1 with TRBJ2-2; TRBD2 is a possible D gene (6 bases). CDR1 is DFQATT, CDR2 SNEGSKA, per germline (reference sequence). CDR3 size: 14 residues. Trimming removed 1 base at V and 5 bases at J, with 11 bases between. CDR3 sequence: CSARVGTYTGELFF. The CDR3 nucleotides are TGCAGTGCTAGAGTGGGGACTTATACCGGGGAGCTGTTTTTT.

The V gene is TRBV11-3, the J gene TRBJ1-1; D gene uncertain. V lost 5 bases, J lost 4 bases, and 14 bases lay in between. There are 14 residues in the CDR3. Germline CDR1 SGHNT, CDR2 YENEEA. CDR3 region: CASSQGWGSTEAFF. The CDR3 region has the DNA TGTGCCAGCAGCCAAGGGTGGGGATCCACTGAAGCTTTCTTT.

This clonotype was counted a few times. The CDR3 nucleotides read TGCAGTGCTGGGACAGGGTTTAATGAGCAGTTCTTC. Its protein is CSAGTGFNEQFF. This rearrangement joins TRBV20-1 to TRBJ2-1; 9 bases agree with TRBD1. From germline, CDR1 is DFQATT and CDR2 SNEGSKA (reference sequence). After removal of 5 bases from V and 7 bases from J, the junction contained 3 bases not matched to a gene. CDR3 length: 12 amino acids.

This chain uses TRBV7-2 with TRBJ1-1; tentatively, D is TRBD1 (5 bases). Germline CDR1 SGHTA, CDR2 FQGNSA. V lost 0 bases and J 1 base, leaving 9 bases between the germline ends. The CDR3 is 15 residues long. The CDR3 region has the DNA TGTGCCAGCAGCTTAGCGCTGGGGCAGAACACTGAAGCTTTCTTT. Its translation is CASSLALGQNTEAFF.

This clonotype has just one count. This sequence joins TRBV14 and TRBJ1-2; no clear D. V was cut by 4 bases and J by 6 bases, with 12 bases left in between. From germline, CDR1 is SGHDN and CDR2 FVKESK. The CDR3 is 13 residues long. CDR3 nucleotide sequence: TGTGCCAGCAGCCTGACCAGCAGCGATGGCTACACCTTC. Translation: CASSLTSSDGYTF.

V gene TRBV7-9 combines with J gene TRBJ2-3, with unresolved D. The germline CDR1 and CDR2 sequences are SEHNR and FQNEAQ (reference sequence). The CDR3 loop spans 13 amino acids. The ends were cut back, 3 bases at V and 4 bases at J, with 8 bases in the middle. CDR3 DNA sequence: TGTGCCAGCAGCTTCGCCCTATCAGATACGCAGTATTTT. Translating gives CASSFALSDTQYF.

This clonotype came up a few times. V is TRBV7-8 and J is TRBJ2-3; 9 bases are a match to TRBD1. The ends lost 1 base at V and 5 bases at J; junction bases unmatched: 4. This CDR3 has 15 residues. Germline V gene data show CDR1 as SGHVS and CDR2 as FQNEAQ. The CDR3 here is CASSLDRGLGDTQYF. The CDR3 region has the DNA TGTGCCAGCAGCTTAGACAGGGGGCTGGGAGATACGCAGTATTTT.

The CDR3 loop is CASTVGMGSRGVNEQYF. The CDR3 nucleotides read TGTGCCAGCACCGTTGGGATGGGCAGCAGGGGGGTCAACGAGCAGTACTTC. The rearrangement joins TRBV5-6 to TRBJ2-1; possibly TRBD1 for D (7 bases). The DNA matches TRBJ2-7 better at its end, which makes the J call doubtful. Germline V gene lookup returns CDR1 SGHDT and CDR2 YYEEEE. This CDR3 comprises 17 residues.

J is TRBJ1-2 and V is TRBV20-1; 7 nucleotides match TRBD1. Germline V gene lookup returns CDR1 DFQATT and CDR2 SNEGSKA (reference sequence). The ends lost 3 bases at V and 3 bases at J; junction bases unmatched: 13. The CDR3 covers 16 residues. For the CDR3, the DNA is TGCAGTGCTAGTAATCCACGGACAGGCCCGGACTATGGCTACACCTTC. Translation gives CSASNPRTGPDYGYTF.

The chain links TRBV10-2 to TRBJ1-6; D gene uncertain. Trimming removed 1 base from V and 10 bases from J, with 11 bases in between. CDR1 WSHSY and CDR2 SAAADI come from the germline V gene. The CDR3 extends over 14 amino acids. CDR3 region: CASSEFGMKSPLHF. The CDR3 DNA reads as TGCGCCAGCAGTGAGTTCGGGATGAAATCACCCCTCCACTTT.

This chain uses TRBV29-1 with TRBJ1-5; possibly TRBD1 for D (5 bases). This CDR3 comprises 14 residues. Germline V gene sequence: CDR1 SQVTM, CDR2 ANQGSEA. Between the trimmed V and J ends, which lost 7 bases and 1 base, there was a span of 14 bases. CDR3 protein: CSARDDGSNQPQHF. The CDR3 DNA reads as TGCAGCGCCCGGGACGACGGGAGCAATCAGCCCCAGCATTTT.

V usage is TRBV6-6 and J usage is TRBJ1-5; D gene unclear. This CDR3 contains 17 residues. Trimming pared 4 bases from V and 4 bases from J, leaving 20 bases between. Germline CDR1 reads MNHNY; CDR2 reads SVGAGI (reference sequence). This CDR3 reads CASSSKDPYLGNQPQHF. The CDR3 DNA is TGTGCCAGCAGTTCCAAGGACCCTTATCTAGGGAATCAGCCCCAGCATTTT.